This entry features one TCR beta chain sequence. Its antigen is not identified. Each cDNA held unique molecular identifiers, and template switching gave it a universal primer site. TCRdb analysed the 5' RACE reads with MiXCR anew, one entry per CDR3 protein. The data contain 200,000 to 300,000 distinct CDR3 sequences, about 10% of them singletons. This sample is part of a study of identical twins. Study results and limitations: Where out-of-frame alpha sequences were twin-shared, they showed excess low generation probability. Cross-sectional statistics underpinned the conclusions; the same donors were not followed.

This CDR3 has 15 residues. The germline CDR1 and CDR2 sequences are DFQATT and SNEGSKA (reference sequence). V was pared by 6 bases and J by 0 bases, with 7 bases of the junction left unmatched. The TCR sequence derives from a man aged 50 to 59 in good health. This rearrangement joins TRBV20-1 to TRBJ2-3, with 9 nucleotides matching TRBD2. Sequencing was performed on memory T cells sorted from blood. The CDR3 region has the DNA TGCAGTGCAGACTATAGCGGGAGAAGCACAGATACGCAGTATTTT. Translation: CSADYSGRSTDTQYF.